The clone carrying this T cell receptor beta chain was recorded many times. Relative to the germline gene, one junction end is altered; a read error may explain this. Germline CDR1 and CDR2: SGHRS and YFSETQ. The CDR3 totals 15 residues. This sample was included in a study of blood T cells in healthy people across ages. Then a second PCR, running roughly 7 to 11 cycles, was carried out with a sample-barcoded 5' primer and a J-beta primer mix. TCRdb re-analysed the 5' RACE reads in MiXCR, keeping a single row per CDR3 protein. The sample lists approximately 760,000 distinct CDR3 sequences, 20% to 25% occurring once. This sample also appeared in a second study, on T cells of mothers and their children.

The chain combines TRBV5-1 with TRBJ2-7, with 12 bases matching TRBD2. This receptor was obtained from a boy aged 10-17 years in good health. Sequenced material: blood. In DNA form, the CDR3 reads TGTGCCAGCAGCCTGACTAGCGGGAGCTCCTACGAGCAGTACTTC. It encodes CASSLTSGSSYEQYF.